Following are 21 T cell receptor beta chains from one sample sequenced in a study of T-cell reconstitution after alpha-beta-depleted transplantation in children. Construction of the TCRbeta library involved unique molecular identifiers. Each CDR3 protein is one row after TCRdb ran MiXCR on the PCR reads. The sample has 700,000 or so distinct CDR3 sequences, roughly 14% seen once. The source material was PBMCs, sampled before TCRalphabeta/CD19-depleted stem cell transplant. These receptors were collected from a girl aged 2-10 years with congenital amegakaryocytic thrombocytopenia, due to receive a stem cell transplant.

The rearrangement links TRBV29-1 to TRBJ2-2; D may match TRBD1 or TRBD2 (5 bases each). The CDR3 contains 15 residues. Germline assignment: CDR1 SQVTM and CDR2 ANQGSEA. The ends were cut back, 2 bases at V and 1 base at J, with 11 bases in the middle. CDR3 in DNA: TGCAGCGTTGAAATGGTGGGGGAGAACACCGGGGAGCTGTTTTTT. This sequence encodes CSVEMVGENTGELFF.

This clonotype turned up a few times. This chain joins TRBV7-9 and TRBJ1-3; the match to TRBD1 covers 8 bases. Germline V CDR1 and CDR2: SEHNR, FQNEAQ (reference sequence). The trim removed 6 bases at V and 2 bases at J, leaving 6 bases unmatched. This CDR3 is built from 15 residues. The CDR3 here is CASRPGTGPGNTIYF. DNA for the CDR3: TGTGCCAGCAGACCCGGGACAGGACCTGGAAACACCATATATTTT.

This clonotype was observed many times. The J gene is TRBJ1-4, the V gene TRBV7-9, with D uncertain. V lost 6 bases to trimming and J lost 7 bases, with 18 bases between them. Germline V gene sequence: CDR1 SEHNR, CDR2 FQNEAQ (reference sequence). There are 15 residues in the CDR3. The CDR3 DNA reads TGTGCCAGCAGTTCACCACTCCAGTCGACTGAAAAACTGTTTTTT. It translates to CASSSPLQSTEKLFF.

This clonotype appeared many times. The chain combines TRBV12-5 with TRBJ1-4; no clear D gene. Germline CDR1 and CDR2: LGHNT and FRNRAP. The CDR3 sequence is 16 residues long. Between the trimmed V and J ends, which lost 1 base and 0 bases, there was a span of 9 bases. The CDR3, as DNA: TGTGCTAGTGGTTTGGCTGAGTCAGCAACTAATGAAAAACTGTTTTTT. Protein product: CASGLAESATNEKLFF.

This clonotype has at least ten counts. The chain combines TRBV7-8 with TRBJ2-1, with 8 bases matching TRBD2. This CDR3 contains 16 residues. Germline CDR1 and CDR2: SGHVS and FQNEAQ. J was trimmed by 4 bases and V by 1 base; bases with no gene match: 6. The CDR3 sequence is CASSLGTSRSYNEQFF. The CDR3 region has the DNA TGTGCCAGCAGCTTAGGGACTAGCCGCTCTTACAATGAGCAGTTCTTC.

Many counts were recorded for this clonotype. The chain is built from TRBV12-3 or TRBV12-4 and TRBJ2-3; 9 nucleotides match TRBD2. The trim removed 6 bases at V and 3 bases at J, leaving 7 bases unmatched. This CDR3 spans 15 amino acids. The CDR3 protein is CASRVAGANTDTQYF. The CDR3 DNA follows: TGTGCCAGCAGGGTAGCGGGAGCTAATACAGATACGCAGTATTTT.

This clonotype has ten or more counts. The gene calls are TRBV29-1 and TRBJ2-7, with TRBD2 matching over 7 bases. Trimming cost V 1 base and J 4 bases; bases outside gene matches: 7. The CDR3 contains 14 residues. Germline CDR1 SQVTM, CDR2 ANQGSEA. In nucleotides, the CDR3 is TGCAGCGTTGAAGTGGCGGGGGTGCCTTACGAGCAGTACTTC. This encodes CSVEVAGVPYEQYF.

The table lists this clonotype with many counts. The gene calls are TRBV5-1 and TRBJ2-1; D perhaps matches TRBD1 (5 bases). V lost 4 bases and J 7 bases, leaving 12 bases between the germline ends. The germline V gene has CDR1 SGHRS and CDR2 YFSETQ. There are 13 residues in the CDR3. In DNA, the CDR3 is TGCGCCAGCAGCCCCAGGGATTTAAATGAGCAGTTCTTC. It translates to CASSPRDLNEQFF.

The gene calls are TRBV7-7 and TRBJ2-2; a weak D match, TRBD2 (5 bases). Trimming removed 3 bases from V and 6 bases from J, with 8 bases in between. The CDR3 has 13 amino acids. Germline loops: CDR1 SSHAT, CDR2 FNYEAQ (reference sequence). CDR3: CASSFPGSGELFF. CDR3 sequence (DNA): TGTGCCAGCAGCTTCCCGGGGTCCGGGGAGCTGTTTTTT.

This clonotype was observed at least ten times. V usage is TRBV20-1 and J usage is TRBJ2-3; D is undetermined. CDR1 and CDR2 (germline): DFQATT, SNEGSKA (reference sequence). V lost 7 bases, J lost 6 bases, and 17 bases lay in between. CDR3 length equals 13 residues. CDR3 coding DNA: TGCAGTGTCCTGGTCCCGAACGCGGATACGCAGTATTTT. Residues: CSVLVPNADTQYF.

The genes are TRBV5-1 and TRBJ2-3, with 13 bases matching TRBD2. The length of the CDR3 is 16 residues. The V segment lost 4 bases and the J segment 6 bases; nucleotides outside the gene matches: 8. Per the germline V gene, CDR1 is SGHRS and CDR2 is YFSETQ. Written as DNA, the CDR3 is TGCGCCAGCAGCCTAACTAGCGGGAGGGAAGGTGATACGCAGTATTTT. Its protein is CASSLTSGREGDTQYF.

This clonotype was detected ten times or more. CDR3 bases: TGTGCCAGCAGCCTCGGACTAGCGGCCCCCAATGAGCAGTTCTTC. Translating it yields CASSLGLAAPNEQFF. The V call is TRBV12-3 or TRBV12-4, the J call TRBJ2-1, with TRBD2 identical over 10 bases. Losses at the gene ends were 6 bases for V and 6 bases for J; bases not matched to a gene: 8. The CDR3 sequence is 15 residues long.

This clonotype has ten or more counts. The chain combines TRBV20-1 with TRBJ2-3; TRBD2 aligns across 7 bases. With V trimmed by 4 bases and J by 3 bases, 16 bases remained unmatched. CDR1 is DFQATT and CDR2 is SNEGSKA in the germline V gene (reference sequence). The CDR3 extends over 17 amino acids. The CDR3 DNA is TGCAGTGCTAACCCTGTTTTAGGGGAGGGCGCTACAGATACGCAGTATTTT. This codes for CSANPVLGEGATDTQYF.

The sample holds a few counts of this clonotype. V is TRBV4-1 and J is TRBJ2-4; D gene unclear. From germline, CDR1 is MGHRA and CDR2 YSYEKL. The CDR3 has 20 residues. V was trimmed by 3 bases and J by 5 bases, leaving 29 bases between them. CDR3 coding DNA: TGCGCCAGCAGCCACTCTTCGTTAATTATGGAGACCACGAAAGAAAACATTCAGTACTTC. This translates into CASSHSSLIMETTKENIQYF.

In its sample, this clonotype was seen many times. The V call is TRBV5-1, the J call TRBJ1-2; no clear D. The CDR3 has 14 residues. Trimming shortened V by 1 base and J by 4 bases, and 11 bases separated the two germline ends. Germline V gene data show CDR1 as SGHRS and CDR2 as YFSETQ. DNA for the CDR3: TGCGCCAGCAGCTTGAAGGGAGATCTCTATGGCTACACCTTC. Residues: CASSLKGDLYGYTF.

This clonotype appeared many times. This chain connects TRBV29-1 to TRBJ2-1, with TRBD2 matching 8 bases. J gave up 7 bases and V 7 bases, and 12 bases lay outside the gene matches. Germline loops: CDR1 SQVTM, CDR2 ANQGSEA. The CDR3 has 14 amino acids. The CDR3 coding sequence is TGCAGCGGGAGGAGAGCGGGAGTATGGAATGAGCAGTTCTTC. It is translated as CSGRRAGVWNEQFF.

Ten or more counts support this clonotype. The genes are TRBV20-1 and TRBJ2-1, with TRBD2 matching over 7 bases. This CDR3 contains 15 residues. The ends lost 3 bases at V and 4 bases at J; junction bases unmatched: 9. CDR1 and CDR2 (germline): DFQATT, SNEGSKA (reference sequence). The CDR3 bases are TGCAGTGCTAGCCTAAGGGAGGGCCCTTACAATGAGCAGTTCTTC. It encodes CSASLREGPYNEQFF.

The chain combines TRBV5-1 with TRBJ2-1, with D hard to call. The germline CDR1 and CDR2 sequences are SGHRS and YFSETQ. The CDR3 has 13 residues. Trimming pared 0 bases from V and 14 bases from J, leaving 15 bases between. The DNA for the CDR3 is TGCGCCAGCAGCTTGGCCCAGGCAGCCGAGGAGTTCTTC. Translating it yields CASSLAQAAEEFF. Filled out from reference TRBV5-1 and TRBJ2-1, the complete variable domain reads KAGVTQTPRYLIKTRGQQVTLSCSPISGHRSVSWYQQTPGQGLQFLFEYFSETQRNKGNFPGRFSGRQFSNSRSEMNVSTLELGDSALYLCASSLAQAAEEFFGPGTRLTVL.

The CDR3 DNA sequence: TGTGCCAGCAGCTGGACAGCTAGCGGGGGAGATACGCAGTATTTT. It specifies CASSWTASGGDTQYF. The V and J genes are TRBV7-8 and TRBJ2-3, with 10 bases aligning to TRBD2. V shed 4 bases, J shed 5 bases, and the junction held 6 bases outside the gene matches. CDR3 size: 15 residues. In germline, CDR1 is SGHVS, CDR2 FQNEAQ.

V is TRBV4-2 and J is TRBJ2-2; the match to TRBD2 covers 9 bases. Trimming cost V 0 bases and J 5 bases; bases outside gene matches: 10. This CDR3 comprises 18 residues. In germline, CDR1 is LGHNA, CDR2 YNFKEQ. The DNA of the CDR3 is TGTGCCAGCAGCCAAGATACCGGTAGCGGGAGCAAAACCGGGGAGCTGTTTTTT. It yields the protein CASSQDTGSGSKTGELFF.

This clonotype was seen ten or more times. The chain joins TRBV20-1 to TRBJ2-7; weak D call: TRBD1 (5 bases). Germline V gene data show CDR1 as DFQATT and CDR2 as SNEGSKA (reference sequence). The length of the CDR3 is 18 residues. The V and J ends lost 0 bases and 2 bases respectively, with 23 bases between them. The CDR3 sequence is CSAREWGWSATGPYEQYF. In DNA form, the CDR3 reads TGCAGTGCTAGAGAATGGGGTTGGTCAGCCACAGGACCCTACGAGCAGTACTTC.